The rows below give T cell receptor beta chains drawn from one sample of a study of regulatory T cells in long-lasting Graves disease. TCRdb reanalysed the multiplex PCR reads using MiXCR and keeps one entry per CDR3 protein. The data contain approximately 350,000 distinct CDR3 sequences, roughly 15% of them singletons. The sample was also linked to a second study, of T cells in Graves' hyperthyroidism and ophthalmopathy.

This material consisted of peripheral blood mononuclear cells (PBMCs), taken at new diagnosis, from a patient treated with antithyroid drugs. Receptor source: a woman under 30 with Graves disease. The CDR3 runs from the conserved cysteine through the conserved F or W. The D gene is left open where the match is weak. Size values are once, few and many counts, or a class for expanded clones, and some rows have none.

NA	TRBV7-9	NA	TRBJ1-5	TGTGCCAGCAGCGCAGGGCCAGGCAATCAGCCCCAGCATTTT	CASSAGPGNQPQHF
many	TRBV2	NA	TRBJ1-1	TGTGCCAGCTCAGGGACGCGGAGCGCCACTGAAGCTTTCTTT	CASSGTRSATEAFF
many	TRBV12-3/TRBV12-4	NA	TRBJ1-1	TGTGCCAGCAGTTTAGGGGGGTCGCTGCCAGCAGCTTTCTTT	CASSLGGSLPAAFF
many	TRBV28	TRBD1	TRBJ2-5	TGTGCCAGCACCATGGGACAGGTGGAGACCCAGTACTTC	CASTMGQVETQYF
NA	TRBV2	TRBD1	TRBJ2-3	TGTGCCAGCAGTGTTGGGGGACAGGGGACGGATACGCAGTATTTT	CASSVGGQGTDTQYF
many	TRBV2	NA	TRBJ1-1	TGTGCCAGCAGTGGACAGCGGGGAGACACTGAAGCTTTCTTT	CASSGQRGDTEAFF
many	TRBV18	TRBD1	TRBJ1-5	TGTGCCAGCTCACCGCTGGACAGGGTGAGCAATCAGCCCCAGCATTTT	CASSPLDRVSNQPQHF
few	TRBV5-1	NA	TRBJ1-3	TGCGCCAGCAGCGCCGGGAAGTCTGGAAACACCATATATTTT	CASSAGKSGNTIYF
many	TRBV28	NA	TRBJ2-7	TGTGCCAGCAGTTTAGACTATCTAGGCTTCTACGAGCAGTACTTC	CASSLDYLGFYEQYF
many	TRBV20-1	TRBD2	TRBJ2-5	TGCAGTGCTAGAGGCATCGGGGGGGAGCAAGAGACCCAGTACTTC	CSARGIGGEQETQYF
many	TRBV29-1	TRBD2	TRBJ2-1	TGCAGCGTTGAAGATTCGCTAGCGGGAGCTACTTCTTACAATGAGCAGTTCTTC	CSVEDSLAGATSYNEQFF
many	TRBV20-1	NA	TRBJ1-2	TGCAGTGCTAGGGACAGCTATGGCTACACCTTC	CSARDSYGYTF
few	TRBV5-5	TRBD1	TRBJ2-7	TGTGCCAGCAGCTCCCCCCTTTCCGGGACAGGGGCCTACGAGCAGTACTTC	CASSSPLSGTGAYEQYF
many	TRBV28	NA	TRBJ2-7	TGTGCCAGCAGTTTATTCGGTCCGACCTACGAGCAGTACTTC	CASSLFGPTYEQYF
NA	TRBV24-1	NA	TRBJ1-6	TGTGCCACCAGTGCAGGATTAAGCTATAATTCACCCCTCCACTTT	CATSAGLSYNSPLHF
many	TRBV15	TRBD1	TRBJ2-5	TGTGCCACCAGCAGAGATGTACGGGACAGGCAAGAGACCCAGTACTTC	CATSRDVRDRQETQYF
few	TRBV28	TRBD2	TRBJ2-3	TGTGCCAGCACCTCACCTCGCTTTATTGCGGGAGGGCAATATACGCAGTATTTT	CASTSPRFIAGGQYTQYF
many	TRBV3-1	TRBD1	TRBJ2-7	TGTGCCAGCAGCCCGGGGACAGGGGGTGCCTACGAGCAGTACTTC	CASSPGTGGAYEQYF
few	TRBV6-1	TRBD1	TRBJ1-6	TGTGCCAGCAGGCTAAGGACAGGGAATTCACCCCTCCACTTT	CASRLRTGNSPLHF
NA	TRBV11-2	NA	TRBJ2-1	TGTGCCAGCAGCCGGGGGCTCTCCTACAATGAGCAGTTCTTC	CASSRGLSYNEQFF
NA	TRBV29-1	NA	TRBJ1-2	TGCAGCGTCCTCAGGATCAACTATGGCTACACCTTC	CSVLRINYGYTF
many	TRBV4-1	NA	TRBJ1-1	TGCGCCAGCAGCCAAGCTAGGAGGGCTTTCTTT	CASSQARRAFF
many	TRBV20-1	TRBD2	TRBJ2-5	TGCAGTGCTAGAGATGGTAGCGGGGTGCATGAGACCCAGTACTTC	CSARDGSGVHETQYF
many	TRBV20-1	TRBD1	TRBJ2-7	TGCAGTGCTAGAGCGGACAGGGCGTACGAGCAGTACTTC	CSARADRAYEQYF
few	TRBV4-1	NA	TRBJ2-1	TGCGCCAGCAGCCAAGAGGGGGGGGCAGCAAATGAGCAGTTCTTC	CASSQEGGAANEQFF
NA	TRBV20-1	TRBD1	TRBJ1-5	TGCAGTGCTAGTCTCAGCAGGGGGCACCAGCCCCAGCATTTT	CSASLSRGHQPQHF
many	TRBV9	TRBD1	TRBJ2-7	TGTGCCAGCAGCCCCGGGGACAGGGGTTACGAGCAGTACTTC	CASSPGDRGYEQYF
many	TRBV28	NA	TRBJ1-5	TGTGCCAGCAGTTTTAAGGTATGGGGAAATCAGCCCCAGCATTTT	CASSFKVWGNQPQHF
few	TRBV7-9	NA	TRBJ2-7	TGTGCCAGTACGCAATCGGGGGAGCAGTACTTC	CASTQSGEQYF
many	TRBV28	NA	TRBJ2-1	TGTGCCAGCAGCCCGCCTACGTACAGGGACTACAATGAGCAGTTCTTC	CASSPPTYRDYNEQFF
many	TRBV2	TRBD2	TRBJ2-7	TGTGCCAGCAGCACACTAGCGTACGAGCAGTACTTC	CASSTLAYEQYF
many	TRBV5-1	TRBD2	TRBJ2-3	TGCGCCAGCAGCCCGGGACTAGCAAGGACAGATACGCAGTATTTT	CASSPGLARTDTQYF
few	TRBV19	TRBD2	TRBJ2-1	TGTGCCAGTACAGCGGGAATTTACAATGAGCAGTTCTTC	CASTAGIYNEQFF
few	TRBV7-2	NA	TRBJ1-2	TGTGCCAGCAGCCCGCTTGACTTAGGGGCGTTATATGGCTACACCTTC	CASSPLDLGALYGYTF
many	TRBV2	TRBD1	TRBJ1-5	TGTGCCAGCAGTGAGGGACAGGGCAATCAGCCCCAGCATTTT	CASSEGQGNQPQHF
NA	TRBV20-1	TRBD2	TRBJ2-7	TGCAGTGCTCTCAGCGGGGGGCCACACGAGCAGTACTTC	CSALSGGPHEQYF
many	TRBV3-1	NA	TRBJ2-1	TGTGCCAGCAGCCCACGCGGGCAAGGAGGGATTAATGAGCAGTTCTTC	CASSPRGQGGINEQFF
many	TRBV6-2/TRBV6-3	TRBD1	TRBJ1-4	TGTGCCAGCAGTTACACGGGACAGGGAGGGGAAAAACTGTTTTTT	CASSYTGQGGEKLFF
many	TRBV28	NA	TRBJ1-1	TGTGCCAGCAGTACACCCTGGCTAATGAACACTGAAGCTTTCTTT	CASSTPWLMNTEAFF
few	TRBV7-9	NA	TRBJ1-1	TGTGCCAGCAGCTTAGCTTTGGGGGTGAACACTGAAGCTTTCTTT	CASSLALGVNTEAFF
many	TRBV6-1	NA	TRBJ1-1	TGTGCCAGCACCGAACTCACTGAAGCTTTCTTT	CASTELTEAFF
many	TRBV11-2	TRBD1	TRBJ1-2	TGTGCCAGCAGCTCCAGACCTTTAATGACAGGGGACTATGGCTACACCTTC	CASSSRPLMTGDYGYTF
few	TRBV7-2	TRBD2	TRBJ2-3	TGTGCCAGCAGCTGGAGGACTAGCGGGGGGGAGGGTACGCAGTATTTT	CASSWRTSGGEGTQYF
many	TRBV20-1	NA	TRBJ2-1	TGCAGTGCTAGCGGCATGAGCCTAGAACGCAGAGGCCAAGCCTACAATGAGCAGTTCTTC	CSASGMSLERRGQAYNEQFF
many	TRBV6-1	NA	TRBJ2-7	TGTGCCACCAGGACTCCCGGCCAATCCTACGAGCAGTACTTC	CATRTPGQSYEQYF
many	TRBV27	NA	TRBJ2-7	TGTGCCAGCAGCCCCCGGGGACCCTACGAGCAGTACTTC	CASSPRGPYEQYF
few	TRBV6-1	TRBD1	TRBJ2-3	TGTGCCAGCAGAGAGACAGGGGCAACAGATACGCAGTATTTT	CASRETGATDTQYF
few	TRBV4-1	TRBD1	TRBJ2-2	TGCGCCAGCAGCTCGACAGGGGTGAACACCGGGGAGCTGTTTTTT	CASSSTGVNTGELFF
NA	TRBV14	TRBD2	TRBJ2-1	TGTGCCAGCAGCCAAGCGGGAGGGGCCCTGCAGCAGTTCTTC	CASSQAGGALQQFF
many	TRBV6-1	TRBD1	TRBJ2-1	TGTGCCAGCAGTGTCAACAGGGGTACGAATGAGCAGTTCTTC	CASSVNRGTNEQFF
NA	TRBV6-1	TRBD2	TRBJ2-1	TGTGCCAGCACCCTAGCGGGACCCTCCTACAATGAGCAGTTCTTC	CASTLAGPSYNEQFF
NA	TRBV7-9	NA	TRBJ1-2	TGTGCCAGCAGCGACAATACCGTTGGGGTTGGCTACACCTTC	CASSDNTVGVGYTF
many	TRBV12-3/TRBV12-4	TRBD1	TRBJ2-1	TGTGCCAGCAGTCTAACCCGGGACAGGCGATTCAATGAGCAGTTCTTC	CASSLTRDRRFNEQFF
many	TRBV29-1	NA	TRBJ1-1	TGCAGCGTTGGTGGGGCTTCGGACACTGAAGCTTTCTTT	CSVGGASDTEAFF
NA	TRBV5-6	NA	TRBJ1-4	TGTGCCAGCAGCTTTTCCCGGCTTGGGGATGAAAAACTGTTTTTT	CASSFSRLGDEKLFF